Each of the 23 T cell receptor beta chains below was sequenced from the same sample in a study of CD8 T cells in Susac syndrome. Roughly 0.45 to 1 ug RNA was reverse transcribed with random hexamers. One entry per CDR3 protein results from TCRdb running MiXCR on the immunoSEQ multiplex PCR reads. The sample has approximately 120,000 distinct CDR3 sequences, 80% to 95% seen once; the top ten hold roughly 0.11%. Sequencing was done on a sample of CD8+ T cells from PBMCs. The receptor source for this set is a human donor in good health.

The V call is TRBV19, the J call TRBJ1-5; 9 bases agree with TRBD1. Germline CDR1 is LNHDA and CDR2 is SQIVND (reference sequence). The V segment lost 1 base and the J segment 4 bases; nucleotides outside the gene matches: 2. The CDR3 is made up of 15 amino acids. The CDR3 loop reads CASSIAGQGNQPQHF. CDR3 DNA: TGTGCCAGTAGTATAGCGGGACAGGGTAATCAGCCCCAGCATTTT.

The rearrangement joins TRBV5-4 to TRBJ1-2; D is unresolved. CDR3 size: 14 residues. In germline, CDR1 is SGHNT, CDR2 YYREEE (reference sequence). Trimming stripped 4 bases from V and 5 bases from J, with 15 bases between. CDR3 bases: TGTGCCAGCAGCGGGTACACAGATTTTTATGGCTACACCTTC. Translation: CASSGYTDFYGYTF. The whole variable domain, remainder taken from reference TRBV5-4 and TRBJ1-2, is ETGVTQSPTHLIKTRGQQVTLRCSSQSGHNTVSWYQQALGQGPQFIFQYYREEENGRGNFPPRFSGLQFPNYSSELNVNALELDDSALYLCASSGYTDFYGYTFGSGTRLTVV.

The chain uses TRBV7-3 and TRBJ2-2; the match to TRBD2 covers 7 bases. The J segment lost 5 bases and the V segment lost 5 bases, leaving 8 bases of the junction unmatched. The CDR3 length is 15 residues. CDR1 is SGHTA and CDR2 is FQGTGA in the germline V gene. CDR3 protein: CASSPETSRTGELFF. CDR3 bases: TGTGCCAGCAGCCCAGAGACTAGCAGAACCGGGGAGCTGTTTTTT.

CDR3 in amino acids: CSARVLGGNYGYTF. CDR3 in DNA: TGCAGTGCTAGAGTTTTGGGCGGGAACTATGGCTACACCTTC. The chain has TRBV20-1 and TRBJ1-2; D remains unclear. V lost 1 base, J lost 2 bases, and 11 bases lay in between. Per the germline V gene, CDR1 is DFQATT and CDR2 is SNEGSKA (reference sequence). The CDR3 runs to 14 residues.

The chain is built from TRBV14 and TRBJ2-1, with 7 nucleotides matching TRBD2. This CDR3 region has 13 residues. Germline V gene lookup returns CDR1 SGHDN and CDR2 FVKESK. J gave up 10 bases and V 1 base, and 4 bases lay outside the gene matches. The DNA for the CDR3 is TGTGCCAGCAGCCAAGTCCAGCGGGGCGAGCAGTTCTTC. Protein sequence: CASSQVQRGEQFF.

The chain links TRBV12-5 to TRBJ2-1; D might be TRBD1 (6 bases). The CDR3 length is 16 residues. Germline CDR1 and CDR2: LGHNT and FRNRAP. Trimming pared 0 bases from V and 0 bases from J, leaving 9 bases between. The CDR3 sequence is CASGLVLRGSYNEQFF. In nucleotides, the CDR3 is TGTGCTAGTGGTTTGGTACTCAGGGGCTCCTACAATGAGCAGTTCTTC.

J is TRBJ2-7 and V is TRBV7-8; TRBD1 matches 11 bases. The germline V gene has CDR1 SGHVS and CDR2 FQNEAQ. J gave up 7 bases and V 5 bases, and 7 bases lay outside the gene matches. The CDR3 length is 14 residues. The CDR3 spells CASSPSDRGLEQYF. The CDR3 DNA sequence: TGTGCCAGCAGCCCCTCGGACAGGGGGCTGGAGCAGTACTTC. Full variable domain (outside the CDR3, taken from reference TRBV7-8 and TRBJ2-7): GAGVSQSPRYKVAKRGQDVALRCDPISGHVSLFWYQQALGQGPEFLTYFQNEAQLDKSGLPSDRFFAERPEGSVSTLKIQRTQQEDSAVYLCASSPSDRGLEQYFGPGTRLTVT.

This chain uses TRBV7-2 with TRBJ2-7; 7 bases map to TRBD1. The CDR3 is 14 amino acids. V lost 5 bases and J lost 1; bases outside the gene matches: 5. CDR1 and CDR2 (germline): SGHTA, FQGNSA. The CDR3 spells CASSPQGMSYEQYF. CDR3 nucleotide sequence: TGTGCCAGCAGCCCACAGGGGATGTCCTACGAGCAGTACTTC.

The gene calls are TRBV4-3 and TRBJ2-2, with D tentatively TRBD1 or TRBD2 (6 bases each). Germline CDR1 is LGHNA and CDR2 is YSLEER. The CDR3 contains 15 residues. Trimming took 4 bases from V and 5 from J, leaving 14 bases between them. The CDR3 is CASSPVGGRTGELFF. CDR3 DNA: TGCGCCAGCAGCCCGGTTGGGGGGCGGACCGGGGAGCTGTTTTTT.

The V call is TRBV10-3, the J call TRBJ1-1; maybe TRBD1 (6 bases). V gave up 4 bases and J gave up 0 bases, with 9 bases separating them. CDR1 is ENHRY and CDR2 is SYGVKD in the germline V gene. The CDR3 contains 14 residues. DNA for the CDR3: TGTGCCATCAGTGGACAGGCGATGAACACTGAAGCTTTCTTT. This encodes CAISGQAMNTEAFF.

This clonotype has only a few counts. The rearrangement joins TRBV28 to TRBJ2-7; D perhaps matches TRBD2 (5 bases). Per the germline V gene, CDR1 is MDHEN and CDR2 is SYDVKM. The CDR3 loop spans 15 amino acids. V gave up 3 bases and J gave up 5 bases, with 17 bases separating them. In DNA form, the CDR3 reads TGTGCCAGCAGTTTTCGGCCCACCGGGGTGAACGAGCAGTACTTC. Translating gives CASSFRPTGVNEQYF.

The chain carries TRBV7-2 and TRBJ2-7; the D call may be TRBD1 or TRBD2 (5 bases each). CDR3 length equals 16 residues. Germline assignment: CDR1 SGHTA and CDR2 FQGNSA. With 3 bases removed from V and 0 bases from J, the gap between germline ends came to 15 bases. The DNA for the CDR3 is TGTGCCAGCAGCTTTGCCCGCGGTGGGGGCTCCTACGAGCAGTACTTC. Translation gives CASSFARGGGSYEQYF.

The chain is built from TRBV20-1 and TRBJ1-1; TRBD1 is a possible D gene (6 bases). V shed 1 base and J shed 5 bases, with 14 bases lying between them. The CDR3 sequence is 14 residues long. From germline, CDR1 is DFQATT and CDR2 SNEGSKA (reference sequence). The CDR3 DNA follows: TGCAGTGCTAGAGTCACGGGGGCGAGAACTGAAGCTTTCTTT. Its translation: CSARVTGARTEAFF.

The chain links TRBV10-3 to TRBJ1-1; possibly TRBD1 for D (5 bases). V was pared by 7 bases and J by 1 base, with 16 bases between. CDR1 is ENHRY and CDR2 is SYGVKD in the germline V gene. This CDR3 region has 15 residues. CDR3 region: CAINSGGASNTEAFF. CDR3 in DNA: TGTGCCATCAACTCTGGAGGGGCCTCGAACACTGAAGCTTTCTTT.

The chain is built from TRBV3-1 and TRBJ2-7; possibly TRBD1 for D (5 bases). CDR1 is LGHDT and CDR2 is YNNKEL in the germline V gene (reference sequence). Trimming shortened V by 1 base and J by 3 bases, and 10 bases separated the two germline ends. This CDR3 region has 14 residues. The CDR3 DNA reads as TGTGCCAGCAGCCAAGGGGGCGCCGGCTACGAGCAGTACTTC. This gives the protein CASSQGGAGYEQYF.

The chain carries TRBV6-2 or TRBV6-3 and TRBJ1-5; TRBD1 agrees at 9 bases. V lost 7 bases and J lost 5; bases outside the gene matches: 9. CDR3 length: 15 residues. Germline values: CDR1 MNHEY, CDR2 SVGEGT. CDR3 nucleotides: TGTGCCAGCACGACCGGGACAGGGCCGCATCAGCCCCAGCATTTT. As protein: CASTTGTGPHQPQHF.

V and J are TRBV20-1 and TRBJ2-3; D is unresolved. Trimming shortened V by 6 bases and J by 0 bases, and 16 bases separated the two germline ends. Germline V gene lookup returns CDR1 DFQATT and CDR2 SNEGSKA (reference sequence). The CDR3 has 15 residues. CDR3 nucleotide sequence: TGCAGTGCGGACCGGATACAGAGGAGCACAGATACGCAGTATTTT. Translation: CSADRIQRSTDTQYF.

Only one count was recorded for this clonotype. The chain joins TRBV29-1 to TRBJ2-7; possible D gene TRBD2, 5 bases. Trimming removed 4 bases from V and 0 bases from J, with 13 bases in between. The CDR3 is 14 amino acids. Germline V gene lookup returns CDR1 SQVTM and CDR2 ANQGSEA. CDR3 coding DNA: TGCAGCGTTGCTAGGACTCAGAGCTCCTACGAGCAGTACTTC. Protein product: CSVARTQSSYEQYF.

The V gene is TRBV20-1, the J gene TRBJ1-1; D might be TRBD1 (6 bases). Germline V gene sequence: CDR1 DFQATT, CDR2 SNEGSKA (reference sequence). V lost 2 bases, J lost 0 bases, and 19 bases lay in between. There are 17 residues in the CDR3. Written as DNA, the CDR3 is TGCAGTGCTAGAAAGGGCCAGGGGTTTGGTATGAACACTGAAGCTTTCTTT. This translates into CSARKGQGFGMNTEAFF.

V and J are TRBV3-1 and TRBJ1-1; D is unclear. Germline CDR1 reads LGHDT; CDR2 reads YNNKEL (reference sequence). This CDR3 comprises 13 residues. Trimming removed 0 bases at V and 10 bases at J, with 12 bases between. The CDR3 DNA is TGTGCCAGCAGCCAAGATCGGGCCAGGCGAGCTTTCTTT. It yields the protein CASSQDRARRAFF.

The gene calls are TRBV19 and TRBJ2-5, with D perhaps TRBD1 or TRBD2 (6 bases each). Germline V gives CDR1 LNHDA, CDR2 SQIVND (reference sequence). The CDR3 contains 18 residues. The ends were cut back, 5 bases at V and 1 base at J, with 23 bases in the middle. CDR3 nucleotides: TGTGCCAGTAGTGTCGGGGGCCGTTCGTGGGGGGCCCAAGAGACCCAGTACTTC. It encodes CASSVGGRSWGAQETQYF.

The chain joins TRBV5-1 to TRBJ2-7; 12 bases match TRBD1. The V and J ends lost 4 bases and 5 bases, in that order; junction bases with no gene match: 4. Germline lookup yields CDR1 SGHRS and CDR2 YFSETQ. This CDR3 region has 14 residues. The CDR3 DNA is TGCGCCAGCAGCGCGGGACAGGGGGCCCACGAGCAGTACTTC. Residues: CASSAGQGAHEQYF.

This chain uses TRBV12-3 or TRBV12-4 with TRBJ1-5; D is perhaps TRBD1 (5 bases). The CDR3 extends over 18 amino acids. V shed 5 bases and J shed 2 bases, with 22 bases lying between them. CDR3 DNA: TGTGCCAGCAGTCCCCTAGGCCGGGGCCGGGTGGGCAATCAGCCCCAGCATTTT. Protein product: CASSPLGRGRVGNQPQHF.